One T cell receptor (beta chain) is described in this entry. No antigen is known for it. Germline V CDR1 and CDR2: MNHEY, SVGEGT. This CDR3 region has 13 residues. Trimming pared 6 bases from V and 2 bases from J, leaving 11 bases between. This entry is derived from a study of blood T cells in healthy people across ages. The sample providers were healthy Caucasian people from Russia, aged about 6 to 90. Then a second PCR, running about 6 to 12 cycles, was carried out with a sample-barcoded 5' primer and a J-beta primer mix. TCRdb re-analysed the 5' RACE reads in MiXCR, keeping a single row per CDR3 protein. This table holds hundreds of thousands of distinct CDR3 sequences, just over 55% found once. Study observations and caveats: Donors of long life had a larger count of naive CD4+ cells and greater diversity than aged donors.

The receptor comes from a man aged 40-50 years in good health. The sample consisted of blood. This chain links TRBV6-2 or TRBV6-3 with TRBJ2-7; D is unclear. This CDR3 is CASRPSRTYEQYF. Here the CDR3 DNA reads TGTGCCAGCAGGCCATCGAGGACCTACGAGCAGTACTTC.